This TCR beta chain originates from a study of T cells expressing NK-cell markers. Study details: Seven of eight sequenced donors tested HCMV-seropositive; one tested seronegative.

TCRdb derives one entry per CDR3 protein from the 5' RACE reads, leaving out DNA. Found here are 300,000 to 500,000 distinct CDR3 sequences; the top ten clones hold approximately 12%. The source is a woman between 50 and 59 years old in good health. The specimen sequenced was blood T cells: a sorted CD56 or NKG2C T cell subset, CD4+ or CD8+ T cells, or bulk PBMC T cells (not recorded which).

The CDR3 reads CASSLRPGGNSPLHF. The chain combines TRBV27 with TRBJ1-6; the D call from TCRdb, TRBD1, cannot be confirmed without DNA. The CDR3 spans 15 residues. Germline CDR1 reads MNHEY; CDR2 reads SMNVEV (reference sequence).